This T cell receptor (beta chain) stems from a study of Graves' ophthalmopathy and Graves' hyperthyroidism. Looking at the study overall: The collection of peripheral blood took place at initial diagnosis, before any treatment. Findings of the study overall: Its predictions of ophthalmopathy progression gave the model 55% to 71% sensitivity and 72.22% specificity.

This clonotype was observed at least ten times. Its antigen is currently unknown. The germline V gene encodes CDR1 SNHLY and CDR2 FYNNEI. Trimming took off 2 bases at V and 5 bases at J, with 4 bases between the two ends. This CDR3 contains 11 residues. For repertoire sequencing, the TCR beta CDR3 regions were amplified from RNA transcripts. HTBI primers served in a first-round RT-PCR, which a second-round multiplex PCR followed. TCRdb itself ran the multiplex PCR reads through MiXCR, one entry per CDR3 protein. The table records hundreds of thousands of distinct CDR3 sequences, roughly 41% of them present only once.

This rearrangement joins TRBV2 to TRBJ2-7; D gene unclear. The specimen sequenced was peripheral blood. This clonotype originated in an adult man with Graves' ophthalmopathy. CDR3 protein: CASSEYHEQYF. The CDR3 DNA reads TGTGCCAGCAGTGAATACCACGAGCAGTACTTC.